This T cell receptor beta chain was profiled in a study of blood T cell repertoires in COVID-19. Study summary: Researchers got acute and convalescent COVID-19 samples from the United States, Italy and Spain. From T cells, B-cell-depleted T cells, or PBMCs came the material, which was cDNA or gDNA.

In the original workflow: Amplification of reference gene primers provided the estimated nucleated cell counts. Assay: immunoSEQ multiplex PCR; the TCRdb copy retains only in-frame clones and omits some. The DNA gave D and trimming, while V, J and clone size come from that table. Here the sample spans roughly 240,000 clones, approximately 86% being singletons. Germline CDR1 is DFQATT and CDR2 is SNEGSKA (reference sequence). The CDR3 length is 11 residues. With 3 bases removed from V and 7 bases from J, the gap between germline ends came to 9 bases. This clone was recorded once. Sequenced input: peripheral blood. The sequence was obtained from a woman aged 55 to 70 who had recovered from COVID-19. The chain uses TRBV20-1 and TRBJ1-2; D is undetermined. CDR3 DNA sequence: TGCAGTGCTAGGACAACCCCTGGCTACACCTTC. Its protein is CSARTTPGYTF.